Below, 18 T cell receptor beta chains from the same sample are listed, as sequenced in a study of OX40 agonist ivuxolimab in advanced cancers. Using immunoSEQ multiplex PCR, the repertoire was profiled, and TCRdb retains in-frame clones only, with some absent. The sample has tens of thousands of clones, about 85% seen once. The sequencing here drew on CD4+ or CD8+ T cells sorted from blood, taken in a trial of the OX40 agonist ivuxolimab. The receptors were gathered from an adult with an advanced solid tumor such as melanoma, head and neck, liver or kidney cancer.

The CDR3 is CASSHRGLIREQYF. The CDR3 nucleotides read TGTGCCAGTAGCCACAGGGGATTGATACGCGAGCAGTACTTC. The chain recombines TRBV19 with TRBJ2-5, with 7 bases lining up with TRBD1. The J call is in doubt because the DNA end fits TRBJ2-7 better. The CDR3 loop spans 14 amino acids. Germline-derived CDR1 and CDR2 are LNHDA and SQIVND (reference sequence).

V and J are TRBV7-9 and TRBJ2-3; possible D gene TRBD2, 6 bases. Trimming left V 4 bases short and J 4 bases short, with 12 bases between. Germline V CDR1 and CDR2: SEHNR, FQNEAQ (reference sequence). The CDR3 runs to 14 residues. The chain's CDR3 is CASSSRGGSDTQYF. The CDR3 nucleotides are TGTGCCAGCAGCTCCCGGGGAGGTTCAGATACGCAGTATTTT. The full variable domain, its missing parts supplied by reference TRBV7-9 and TRBJ2-3, is DTGVSQNPRHKITKRGQNVTFRCDPISEHNRLYWYRQTLGQGPEFLTYFQNEAQLEKSRLLSDRFSAERPKGSFSTLEIQRTEQGDSAMYLCASSSRGGSDTQYFGPGTRLTVL.

The chain is built from TRBV11-3 and TRBJ2-4; 10 nucleotides line up with TRBD2. The V gene's germline CDR1 is SGHNT and CDR2 YENEEA. Trimming removed 4 bases from V and 6 bases from J; junction bases left unmatched: 3. The CDR3 runs to 14 residues. The CDR3 here is CASSSGTSVNIQYF. As DNA, the CDR3 is TGTGCCAGCAGCTCCGGGACTAGCGTAAACATTCAGTACTTC.

V is TRBV27 and J is TRBJ1-6; tentative D call: TRBD1 (6 bases). The CDR3 runs 16 residues. Germline V gene data show CDR1 as MNHEY and CDR2 as SMNVEV (reference sequence). V was cut by 0 bases and J by 7 bases, with 13 bases left in between. CDR3 region: CASSLSPTGKNSPLHF. Written as DNA, the CDR3 is TGTGCCAGCAGTTTATCTCCGACAGGAAAAAATTCACCCCTCCACTTT.

This clone was counted a few times. The chain joins TRBV5-1 to TRBJ1-5; TRBD1 is a possible D gene (6 bases). The CDR3 consists of 15 residues. Germline assignment: CDR1 SGHRS and CDR2 YFSETQ. The V end was cut by 2 bases, the J end by 1 base, with 10 bases between. CDR3 sequence reads: CASSFEGGSNQPQHF. CDR3 DNA sequence: TGCGCCAGCAGCTTTGAGGGGGGAAGCAATCAGCCCCAGCATTTT. Together with reference TRBV5-1 and TRBJ1-5, the CDR3 gives the full variable domain: KAGVTQTPRYLIKTRGQQVTLSCSPISGHRSVSWYQQTPGQGLQFLFEYFSETQRNKGNFPGRFSGRQFSNSRSEMNVSTLELGDSALYLCASSFEGGSNQPQHFGDGTRLSIL.

The chain carries TRBV5-1 and TRBJ1-4, with 9 bases identical to TRBD1. Germline V lookup: CDR1 SGHRS, CDR2 YFSETQ. Trimming took 4 bases from V and 8 from J; bases not matched to a gene: 9. This CDR3 contains 15 residues. The CDR3 loop is CASSDPGQGGEKLFF. In nucleotides, the CDR3 is TGCGCCAGCAGCGACCCGGGACAGGGTGGCGAAAAACTGTTTTTT.

V gene TRBV4-2 combines with J gene TRBJ1-4; unclear D gene. Germline V gives CDR1 LGHNA, CDR2 YNFKEQ. CDR3 length: 16 amino acids. The ends were cut back, 5 bases at V and 0 bases at J, with 13 bases in the middle. The CDR3 region is CASSSDPASTNEKLFF. The DNA of the CDR3 is TGTGCCAGCAGCTCTGACCCGGCGTCAACTAATGAAAAACTGTTTTTT.

In this sample, this clone turned up once. This chain's CDR3 is CASRQNTGELFF. CDR3 nucleotides: TGTGCCAGCAGACAGAACACCGGGGAGCTGTTTTTT. The chain has TRBV27 and TRBJ2-2; D gene uncertain. Trimming took 6 bases from V and 1 from J, leaving 3 bases between them. Germline V gives CDR1 MNHEY, CDR2 SMNVEV (reference sequence). The CDR3 contains 12 residues.

This clone was seen a single time. The J gene is TRBJ2-3, the V gene TRBV15; unclear D gene. Trimming cost V 4 bases and J 4 bases, with 15 bases left between them. Germline-derived CDR1 and CDR2 are LNHNV and YYDKDF (reference sequence). This CDR3 comprises 15 residues. The CDR3 reads CATSTSPIDPDTQYF. In nucleotides, the CDR3 is TGTGCCACCAGCACCTCCCCGATAGACCCAGATACGCAGTATTTT. The full variable domain, rest sourced from reference TRBV15 and TRBJ2-3, is DAMVIQNPRYQVTQFGKPVTLSCSQTLNHNVMYWYQQKSSQAPKLLFHYYDKDFNNEADTPDNFQSRRPNTSFCFLDIRSPGLGDTAMYLCATSTSPIDPDTQYFGPGTRLTVL.

The genes are TRBV10-3 and TRBJ2-1; D might be TRBD1 (6 bases). V lost 0 bases and J 0 bases, leaving 9 bases between the germline ends. Per germline, CDR1 ENHRY and CDR2 SYGVKD. This CDR3 has 16 residues. The CDR3 spells CAISESGRGSYNEQFF. CDR3 sequence (DNA): TGTGCCATCAGTGAGTCGGGCAGGGGCTCCTACAATGAGCAGTTCTTC.

The CDR3 bases are TGTGCCAGCAGCTTTTCGATCTCTGGGGCCAACGTCCTGACTTTC. Residues: CASSFSISGANVLTF. The chain couples TRBV7-2 to TRBJ2-6; D gene uncertain. CDR1 is SGHTA, CDR2 FQGNSA, per germline. Trimming stripped 3 bases from V and 0 bases from J, with 6 bases between. This CDR3 is 15 amino acids long.

This chain connects TRBV11-2 to TRBJ2-5; 8 positions agree with TRBD1. This CDR3 is 14 amino acids long. The V segment lost 5 bases and the J segment 5 bases; nucleotides outside the gene matches: 7. Germline V lookup: CDR1 SGHAT, CDR2 FQNNGV. The CDR3 DNA reads TGTGCCAGCAGCGTCCAGGGGGCTGGGGAGACCCAGTACTTC. Amino acids: CASSVQGAGETQYF. Supplemented by reference TRBV11-2 and TRBJ2-5, the full variable domain reads EAGVAQSPRYKIIEKRQSVAFWCNPISGHATLYWYQQILGQGPKLLIQFQNNGVVDDSQLPKDRFSAERLKGVDSTLKIQPAKLEDSAVYLCASSVQGAGETQYFGPGTRLLVL.

V usage is TRBV27 and J usage is TRBJ2-6; D gene ambiguous. CDR3 length: 16 amino acids. Per the germline V gene, CDR1 is MNHEY and CDR2 is SMNVEV (reference sequence). V lost 4 bases and J 0 bases, leaving 10 bases between the germline ends. The CDR3 reads CASSSQRISGANVLTF. For the CDR3, the DNA is TGTGCCAGCAGTTCGCAGAGGATCTCTGGGGCCAACGTCCTGACTTTC.

V and J are TRBV6-1 and TRBJ1-4, with 7 nucleotides matching TRBD1. V gave up 10 bases and J gave up 8 bases; unmatched junction bases: 10. Germline CDR1 MNHNS, CDR2 SASEGT. This CDR3 comprises 13 residues. Written as DNA, the CDR3 is TGTGCCACTTTTTCAGGGGGAGGCGAAAAACTGTTTTTT. It is translated as CATFSGGGEKLFF.

The chain carries TRBV25-1 and TRBJ1-5; 8 bases map to TRBD1. The CDR3 extends over 17 amino acids. In germline, CDR1 is MGHDK, CDR2 SYGVNS. The V and J ends lost 4 bases and 4 bases, in that order; junction bases with no gene match: 12. The DNA for the CDR3 is TGTGCCAGCAGTGCCCCCCTGGACAGGGTCGGTAATCAGCCCCAGCATTTT. Its protein is CASSAPLDRVGNQPQHF.

The chain couples TRBV19 to TRBJ2-3; possibly TRBD2 for D (5 bases). The ends were cut back, 3 bases at V and 8 bases at J, with 15 bases in the middle. Germline V lookup: CDR1 LNHDA, CDR2 SQIVND (reference sequence). The length of the CDR3 is 14 residues. CDR3 amino acids: CASSMSQSGGTQYF. The CDR3 DNA sequence: TGTGCCAGTAGTATGAGCCAGAGCGGCGGTACGCAGTATTTT.

Of note for this clone: Other nucleotide sequences in the sample specify the same CDR3. The chain links TRBV5-1 to TRBJ1-1; D call uncertain. V was trimmed by 0 bases and J by 2 bases, leaving 8 bases between them. This CDR3 has 14 amino acids. Germline-derived CDR1 and CDR2 are SGHRS and YFSETQ. CDR3 in DNA: TGCGCCAGCAGCTTGGACCCAGTCAACACTGAAGCTTTCTTT. It yields the protein CASSLDPVNTEAFF.

V is TRBV18 and J is TRBJ1-3, with a weak D call TRBD1 (5 bases). Germline V gives CDR1 KGHSH, CDR2 LQKENI. The V and J ends lost 3 bases and 9 bases respectively, with 21 bases between them. The CDR3 contains 16 residues. CDR3 sequence reads: CASSPTRDALRATIYF. CDR3 sequence (DNA): TGTGCCAGCTCACCCACCCGGGACGCCCTACGTGCCACCATATATTTT.